This is a list of T cell receptor beta chains from one sample in a study of blood T cell repertoires in COVID-19. TCRdb's copy holds only in-frame clones and misses some; the assay was immunoSEQ multiplex PCR. The sample lists hundreds of thousands of clones, 70% to 90% occurring once. The sample consisted of PBMCs or T cells enriched from blood (not recorded which). The source is a woman in her fifties or sixties who had recovered from COVID-19. CDR3s include the opening cysteine and the closing phenylalanine or tryptophan. D genes are given only for firm matches. Rows may omit the clone size; those that give it use once, few, many or a size class.

j_call clone_size v_call d_call cdr3_aa cdr3_nt
TRBJ2-3 NA TRBV29-1 NA CSVDDNTDTQYF TGCAGCGTTGATGACAACACAGATACGCAGTATTTT
TRBJ2-7 NA TRBV29-1 TRBD1 CSVSGTGSYEQYF TGCAGCGTCTCCGGGACAGGGTCCTACGAGCAGTACTTC
TRBJ1-5 NA TRBV6-5 NA CASTATANQPQHF TGTGCCAGCACCGCGACAGCAAATCAGCCCCAGCATTTT
TRBJ2-3 NA TRBV11-2 NA CASSPGSDADTQYF TGTGCCAGCAGCCCGGGAAGTGATGCAGATACGCAGTATTTT
TRBJ2-1 once TRBV20-1 TRBD2 CSAMQAGEGFF TGCAGTGCCATGCAAGCGGGAGAGGGGTTCTTC
TRBJ2-2 NA TRBV19 NA CASSFLSGHHTNTGELFF TGTGCCAGTAGTTTCCTCTCGGGACACCATACAAACACCGGGGAGCTGTTTTTT
TRBJ1-1 NA TRBV6-5 NA CASTRLGPNTEAFF TGTGCCAGCACTAGGCTGGGGCCGAACACTGAAGCTTTCTTT
TRBJ1-2 NA TRBV5-1 TRBD1 CASSSDRGNGYTF TGCGCCAGCAGCTCCGACAGGGGCAATGGCTACACCTTC
TRBJ2-1 NA TRBV5-1 NA CASSLVTVSYNEQFF TGCGCCAGCAGCTTGGTTACGGTATCCTACAATGAGCAGTTCTTC
TRBJ2-1 NA TRBV3-1/TRBV3-2 TRBD2 CASSRRTSGFNEQFF TGTGCCAGCAGCCGACGGACTAGCGGCTTCAATGAGCAGTTCTTC
TRBJ2-7 NA TRBV5-1 NA CASSLVRGSYEQYF TGCGCCAGCAGCTTGGTCCGCGGTAGTTACGAGCAGTACTTC
TRBJ2-7 NA TRBV15 TRBD1 CATSRGNRGPYEQYF TGTGCCACCAGCAGGGGGAACAGGGGACCCTACGAGCAGTACTTC
TRBJ1-1 NA TRBV18 TRBD1 CASSPGRGIAEAFF TGTGCCAGCTCACCAGGCAGGGGGATAGCTGAAGCTTTCTTT
TRBJ2-3 NA TRBV19 TRBD2 CAAGRDTQYF TGTGCCGCCGGGAGGGATACGCAGTATTTT
TRBJ1-5 NA TRBV7-3 TRBD1 CASSSQQGANQPQHF TGTGCCAGCAGCTCACAACAGGGGGCAAATCAGCCCCAGCATTTT
TRBJ2-7 few TRBV7-2 NA CASSLEGGYEQYF TGTGCCAGCAGCTTAGAGGGGGGGTACGAGCAGTACTTC
TRBJ2-3 NA TRBV3-1/TRBV3-2 NA CASSPLPGRTTDTQYF TGTGCCAGCAGCCCCTTACCAGGGCGGACCACAGATACGCAGTATTTT
TRBJ1-4 NA TRBV5-6 NA CASSSQGMGTNEKLFF TGTGCCAGCAGCTCTCAGGGGATGGGAACTAATGAAAAACTGTTTTTT
TRBJ2-3 NA TRBV7-2 NA CASSRGAEGTDTQYF TGTGCCAGCAGCCGGGGGGCGGAGGGCACAGATACGCAGTATTTT
TRBJ1-1 NA TRBV28 NA CASEGLHSLGAFF TGTGCCAGCGAGGGACTCCACTCGTTGGGAGCTTTCTTT
TRBJ2-1 NA TRBV6-2/TRBV6-3 NA CASSYSPREMSNEQFF TGTGCCAGCAGTTACTCGCCCCGGGAAATGAGCAATGAGCAGTTCTTC
TRBJ2-7 NA TRBV4-1 NA CASGRLTGRAEQYF TGCGCCAGCGGCCGTCTCACAGGGAGGGCCGAGCAGTACTTC
TRBJ2-1 NA TRBV11-2 NA CASSPRVGGAHNEQFF TGTGCCAGCAGCCCTCGTGTGGGGGGGGCGCATAATGAGCAGTTCTTC
TRBJ1-5 NA TRBV19 NA CASTLAGGLGQPQHF TGTGCCAGTACCCTGGCGGGGGGCCTGGGTCAGCCCCAGCATTTT
TRBJ2-5 NA TRBV4-2 TRBD2 CASSHPGTSGGVGKQETQYF TGTGCCAGCAGCCACCCTGGGACTAGCGGGGGGGTAGGTAAGCAAGAGACCCAGTACTTC
TRBJ2-7 NA TRBV5-1 NA CASSGGTGGASEQYF TGCGCCAGCAGCGGAGGGACGGGTGGAGCATCCGAGCAGTACTTC
TRBJ1-2 NA TRBV5-4 NA CASSADSNYGYTF TGTGCCAGCAGCGCGGACAGTAACTATGGCTACACCTTC
TRBJ2-3 NA TRBV7-9 TRBD2 CASSLLGGRADFTDTQYF TGTGCCAGCAGCTTACTGGGCGGGAGGGCCGATTTCACAGATACGCAGTATTTT
TRBJ2-7 NA TRBV9 TRBD1 CASSKGQGAYEQYF TGTGCCAGCAGCAAAGGACAGGGGGCCTACGAGCAGTACTTC
TRBJ1-2 NA TRBV19 NA CASSGGDGYTF TGTGCCAGTAGCGGGGGAGATGGCTACACCTTC
TRBJ2-7 NA TRBV11-3 NA CASSLDGGAEQYF TGTGCCAGCAGCTTAGATGGAGGGGCCGAGCAGTACTTC
TRBJ1-4 NA TRBV7-9 NA CASSLEGSREKLFF TGTGCCAGCAGCTTAGAGGGGTCGAGGGAAAAACTGTTTTTT
TRBJ1-5 NA TRBV28 NA CASSSISPDQPQHF TGTGCCAGCAGTTCGATCTCCCCAGATCAGCCCCAGCATTTT
TRBJ2-5 NA TRBV9 NA CASSISVATGETQYF TGTGCCAGCAGCATTTCGGTCGCCACGGGGGAGACCCAGTACTTC
TRBJ1-2 NA TRBV2 NA CASSVRGGQPNYGYTF TGTGCCAGCAGCGTTAGGGGGGGGCAACCTAACTATGGCTACACCTTC
TRBJ1-6 few TRBV28 NA CASSLPLRRDSPLHF TGTGCCAGCAGTTTACCGTTACGGCGGGATTCACCCCTCCACTTT
TRBJ2-1 NA TRBV27 TRBD2 CASSLSGLPYNEQFF TGTGCCAGCAGTTTATCGGGACTACCTTACAATGAGCAGTTCTTC
TRBJ1-5 NA TRBV6-4 NA CASSSGAAQPQHF TGTGCCAGCAGTTCAGGGGCAGCTCAGCCCCAGCATTTT
TRBJ1-2 NA TRBV2 NA CASSDRGVYGYTF TGTGCCAGCAGTGATCGGGGGGTCTATGGCTACACCTTC
TRBJ2-7 NA TRBV18 NA CASSLGTSYEQYF TGTGCCAGCTCACTCGGTACCTCCTACGAGCAGTACTTC
TRBJ2-2 NA TRBV5-1 TRBD2 CASSSGGLEANTGELFF TGCGCCAGCAGCTCGGGGGGACTGGAAGCGAACACCGGGGAGCTGTTTTTT
TRBJ2-7 few TRBV5-1 NA CASSLAAGSSYEQYF TGCGCCAGCAGCTTGGCCGCGGGGAGCTCCTACGAGCAGTACTTC
TRBJ1-2 few TRBV11-1 TRBD1 CASSSYRTGGRDGYTF TGTGCCAGCAGCTCGTACCGGACAGGGGGTCGCGATGGCTACACCTTC
TRBJ1-1 NA TRBV28 NA CASSFARADPTEAFF TGTGCCAGCAGTTTTGCGAGGGCAGACCCCACTGAAGCTTTCTTT
TRBJ2-7 NA TRBV7-8 TRBD2 CASSLVRREMPYEQYF TGTGCCAGCAGCTTAGTTAGGCGGGAGATGCCCTACGAGCAGTACTTC
TRBJ1-4 few TRBV6-5 NA CASGFQGATNEKLFF TGTGCCAGCGGATTCCAGGGCGCAACTAATGAAAAACTGTTTTTT
TRBJ2-7 NA TRBV5-1 TRBD2 CASSLDRPTSGSYEQYF TGCGCCAGCAGCTTGGATCGACCGACTAGCGGCTCCTACGAGCAGTACTTC
TRBJ2-3 NA TRBV11-3 NA CASSLGEDTQYF TGTGCCAGCAGCTTAGGAGAAGATACGCAGTATTTT
TRBJ1-2 NA TRBV28 NA CASNTGNYGYTF TGTGCCAGCAATACAGGGAACTATGGCTACACCTTC
TRBJ1-1 NA TRBV11-2 TRBD1 CASVVTGGGEAFF TGTGCCAGCGTAGTGACAGGGGGGGGAGAAGCTTTCTTT
TRBJ2-1 few TRBV11-2 NA CASSFLLRPNEQFF TGTGCCAGCAGCTTCCTTTTGCGGCCCAATGAGCAGTTCTTC
TRBJ1-5 NA TRBV30 TRBD1 CAWSVGQGPNQPQHF TGTGCCTGGAGTGTAGGACAGGGACCCAATCAGCCCCAGCATTTT
TRBJ1-3 few TRBV19 NA CASSGQSSSGNTIYF TGTGCCAGTAGCGGACAGTCCTCCTCTGGAAACACCATATATTTT
TRBJ2-1 few TRBV2 TRBD2 CASSAGGRASNEQFF TGTGCCAGCAGTGCTGGCGGGAGGGCCTCAAATGAGCAGTTCTTC
TRBJ1-2 NA TRBV3-1/TRBV3-2 NA CASSQDRGGYTF TGTGCCAGCAGCCAAGATCGGGGTGGCTACACCTTC